This section outlines one T cell receptor beta chain sequence together with its context. Its antigen is unidentified. Molecular-barcoded quantitative 5'-RACE produced these TCR beta libraries. TCRdb re-called the 5' RACE reads through MiXCR, storing one row per CDR3 protein. The repertoire has around 130,000 distinct CDR3 sequences, 15% to 20% of them found once; the top ten carry 33%. The CDR3 is made up of 16 amino acids. The germline CDR1 and CDR2 sequences are MNHNS and SASEGT. After removal of 6 bases from V and 0 bases from J, the junction contained 8 bases not matched to a gene. This entry comes from a study of CD8 T cells in ankylosing spondylitis. Study-level points and caveats: Before this, some motif variants had been reported in reactive arthritis synovial fluid and blood. Significant enrichment of disease-linked clones was reported in matched ankylosing spondylitis synovial fluid. Disease-linked clones bore a CD8+ phenotype and were relatively rare in peripheral blood. Blood from ankylosing spondylitis patients appeared to carry a characteristic roughly 8-variant TCR beta motif.

What was sequenced was blood, either unsorted or a sorted T cell fraction (not recorded which). This sequence joins TRBV6-1 and TRBJ2-1; 7 bases fit TRBD2. The receptor comes from a male donor with ankylosing spondylitis. CDR3 region: CASSGLAESSYNEQFF. The CDR3 region has the DNA TGTGCCAGCAGCGGGCTAGCGGAGAGCTCCTACAATGAGCAGTTCTTC.